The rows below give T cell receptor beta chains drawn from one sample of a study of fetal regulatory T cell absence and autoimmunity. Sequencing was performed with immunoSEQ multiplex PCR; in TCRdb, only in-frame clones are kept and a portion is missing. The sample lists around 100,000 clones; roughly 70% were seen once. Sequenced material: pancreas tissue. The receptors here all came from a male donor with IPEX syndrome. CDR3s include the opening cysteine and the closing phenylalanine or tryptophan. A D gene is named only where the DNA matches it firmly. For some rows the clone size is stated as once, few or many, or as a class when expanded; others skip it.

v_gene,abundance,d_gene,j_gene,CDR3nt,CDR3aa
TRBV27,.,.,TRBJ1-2,TGTGCCAGCTGGGGTCGGGACGGCAAGGACTATGGCTACACCTTC,CASWGRDGKDYGYTF
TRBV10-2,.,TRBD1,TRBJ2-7,TGCGCCAGCCGGGACAGGGTACACGAGCAGTACTTC,CASRDRVHEQYF
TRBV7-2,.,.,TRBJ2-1,TGTGCCAGCAGCTTAGACTACTACAATGAGCAGTTCTTC,CASSLDYYNEQFF
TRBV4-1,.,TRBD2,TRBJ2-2,TGCGCCAGCAGCCAAGAACGGTTAAGGAGGATTTACGCGGGAGCGACCGGGGAGCTGTTTTTT,CASSQERLRRIYAGATGELFF
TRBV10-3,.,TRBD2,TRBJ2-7,TGTGCCATCAGTGGGGGGATAGCGGGAATCTCCTACGAGCAGTACTTC,CAISGGIAGISYEQYF
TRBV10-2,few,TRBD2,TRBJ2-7,TGCGCCAGCGGGACTAGCTCCTACGAGCAGTACTTC,CASGTSSYEQYF
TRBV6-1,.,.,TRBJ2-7,TGTGCCAGCAGTGAATGGTCTGGGACCGACGCCTACGAGCAGTACTTC,CASSEWSGTDAYEQYF
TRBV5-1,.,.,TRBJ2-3,TGCGCCAGCAGCTTTACCCAGGACGATACGCAGTATTTT,CASSFTQDDTQYF
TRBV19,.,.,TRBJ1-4,TGTGCCAGTAGTCTGAGGGGTGAAAAACTGTTTTTT,CASSLRGEKLFF
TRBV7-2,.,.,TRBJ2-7,TGTGCCAGCAGCTTCCGGGGGAAGACCTACGAGCAGTACTTC,CASSFRGKTYEQYF
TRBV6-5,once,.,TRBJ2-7,TGTGCCAGCAGTACCGGGGGCGAGCAGTACTTC,CASSTGGEQYF
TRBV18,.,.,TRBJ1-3,TGTGCCAGCTCACCACGGAGTTATAGGGATGGAAACACCATATATTTT,CASSPRSYRDGNTIYF
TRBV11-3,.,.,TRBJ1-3,TGTGCCAGCAGCTTGACGGCTAGCTCTGGAAACACCATATATTTT,CASSLTASSGNTIYF
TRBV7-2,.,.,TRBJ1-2,TGTGCCAGCAGCTGGACAACTAACTATGGCTACACCTTC,CASSWTTNYGYTF
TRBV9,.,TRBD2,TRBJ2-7,TGTGCCAGCAGCGGGACTAGCGGGGCCTACGAGCAGTACTTC,CASSGTSGAYEQYF
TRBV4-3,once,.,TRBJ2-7,TGCGCCAGCAGCCAAGACTACCCAACCTCCTACGAGCAGTACTTC,CASSQDYPTSYEQYF